The 4 T cell receptor beta chains given below trace back to one sample, sequenced in a study of blood T cell repertoires in COVID-19. Clones were read by immunoSEQ multiplex PCR, and TCRdb kept only the in-frame ones, dropping some. This table has fewer than 200,000 clones, about nine tenths appearing once. Sequenced: PBMCs or T cells enriched from blood (not recorded which). The receptors originated from a woman aged 18-29 years who had recovered from COVID-19.

The chain recombines TRBV28 with TRBJ1-3; 7 bases fit TRBD1. The CDR3 covers 15 residues. Per the germline V gene, CDR1 is MDHEN and CDR2 is SYDVKM. V was clipped by 10 bases and J by 3 bases; unmatched bases: 12. As DNA, the CDR3 is TGTGCCACTGAGGGAGACAGGGTTTATGGAAACACCATATATTTT. Encoded protein: CATEGDRVYGNTIYF.

The J gene is TRBJ2-1, the V gene TRBV24-1; 7 nucleotides match TRBD1. The length of the CDR3 is 16 residues. CDR1 KGHDR and CDR2 SFDVKD come from the germline V gene. V lost 2 bases to trimming and J lost 3 bases; unmatched junction nucleotides: 6. The CDR3 coding sequence is TGTGCCACCAGTGATTGGGGGACAGAGATCTACAATGAGCAGTTCTTC. Translated, it gives CATSDWGTEIYNEQFF.

This clone was counted a single time. The chain couples TRBV18 to TRBJ1-1; D remains unclear. The CDR3 is 15 residues long. V was cut by 6 bases and J by 3 bases, with 17 bases left in between. The germline V gene encodes CDR1 KGHSH and CDR2 LQKENI. CDR3 sequence (DNA): TGTGCCAGCTCTCAACGTGCGGAAATCGACACTGAAGCTTTCTTT. Amino acid sequence: CASSQRAEIDTEAFF.

The chain carries TRBV7-2 and TRBJ2-3; 8 bases line up with TRBD2. V lost 4 bases and J lost 0; bases outside the gene matches: 3. CDR3 length: 15 residues. Germline CDR1 reads SGHTA; CDR2 reads FQGNSA. In nucleotides, the CDR3 is TGTGCCAGCAGCTCTTCTAGCGGGAGCACAGATACGCAGTATTTT. Translation gives CASSSSSGSTDTQYF. The variable domain in full, with the rest retrieved from reference TRBV7-2 and TRBJ2-3, is GAGVSQSPSNKVTEKGKDVELRCDPISGHTALYWYRQSLGQGLEFLIYFQGNSAPDKSGLPSDRFSAERTGGSVSTLTIQRTQQEDSAVYLCASSSSSGSTDTQYFGPGTRLTVL.